The 22 T cell receptor beta chains below come from one sample, sequenced in a study of blood T cell repertoires in COVID-19. Data came from immunoSEQ multiplex PCR; TCRdb stores just in-frame clones and leaves some out. The repertoire holds over 120,000 clones, with about three quarters as singletons. The specimen was peripheral blood. The receptors were gathered from a woman aged 45-59 years with active or convalescent COVID-19.

This chain joins TRBV7-2 and TRBJ1-2; TRBD1 agrees at 7 bases. The germline CDR1 and CDR2 sequences are SGHTA and FQGNSA. V trimming: 1 base; J trimming: 4 bases; junction bases outside the gene matches: 15. This CDR3 is 18 amino acids long. CDR3 coding DNA: TGTGCCAGCAGCTTAGGGGGTCCAAGACAGGGTGGTGGCTATGGCTACACCTTC. Its translation: CASSLGGPRQGGGYGYTF.

This clone occurred many times. The chain combines TRBV5-4 with TRBJ2-7; TRBD2 agrees at 9 bases. Per germline, CDR1 SGHNT and CDR2 YYREEE (reference sequence). CDR3 size: 16 residues. V trimming: 0 bases; J trimming: 0 bases; junction bases outside the gene matches: 4. The CDR3 loop is CASSLASGGISYEQYF. The CDR3 DNA reads as TGTGCCAGCAGCTTGGCAAGCGGGGGGATCTCCTACGAGCAGTACTTC.

This sequence joins TRBV21-1 and TRBJ2-7; the D segment call TRBD2 is taken from the table without a DNA check. TRBV21-1 is a listed pseudogene. The CDR3 has 16 residues. CDR3 in amino acids: CASSKALSTSGYEQYF. The CDR3 nucleotides are TGTGCCAGCAGCAAAGCGCTCTCAACTAGCGGCTACGAGCAGTACTTC.

This chain links TRBV4-2 with TRBJ2-5; 7 nucleotides agree with TRBD1. The germline V gene encodes CDR1 LGHNA and CDR2 YNFKEQ. The CDR3 covers 14 residues. V shed 5 bases and J 2 bases; nucleotides not matched to a gene: 5. CDR3 sequence: CASSATGAQETQYF. The CDR3, as DNA: TGTGCCAGCAGCGCAACAGGGGCTCAAGAGACCCAGTACTTC.

The genes are TRBV5-1 and TRBJ1-1; tentatively, D is TRBD1 (5 bases). The germline V gene has CDR1 SGHRS and CDR2 YFSETQ. V lost 4 bases, J lost 0 bases, and 10 bases lay in between. The length of the CDR3 is 14 residues. The CDR3 reads CASSTQGMNTEAFF. The CDR3 DNA sequence: TGCGCCAGCAGCACCCAGGGAATGAACACTGAAGCTTTCTTT.

Notes on this clone: An end of the junction does not agree with germline; a read error may underlie this. The chain recombines TRBV14 with TRBJ2-1; D is possibly TRBD1 (6 bases). CDR1 and CDR2 (germline): SGHDN, FVKESK. The CDR3 is made up of 12 amino acids. CDR3 sequence reads: CASSLGQGLKLF. CDR3 nucleotides: TGTGCCAGCAGCCTCGGGCAGGGGCTCAAGCTCTTC. The full variable domain, with the rest looked up from reference TRBV14 and TRBJ2-1, is EAGVTQFPSHSVIEKGQTVTLRCDPISGHDNLYWYRRVMGKEIKFLLHFVKESKQDESGMPNNRFLAERTGGTYSTLKVQPAELEDSGVYFCASSLGQGLKLFGPGTRLTVL.

This clone was picked up a small number of times. The chain combines TRBV3-1 (or the pseudogene TRBV3-2) with TRBJ2-7; D gene uncertain. Germline V CDR1 and CDR2: LGHDT, YNNKEL (reference sequence). V lost 0 bases and J lost 3, with 9 bases in between. The CDR3 runs to 14 residues. CDR3 nucleotides: TGTGCCAGCAGCCAAGATGGCAATGGCTACGAGCAGTACTTC. As protein: CASSQDGNGYEQYF.

The chain links TRBV6-6 to TRBJ2-2; TRBD1 is a possible D gene (6 bases). The CDR3 totals 14 residues. CDR1 and CDR2 from the germline V gene are MNHNY and SVGAGI (reference sequence). Trimming pared 0 bases from V and 7 bases from J, leaving 9 bases between. CDR3 residues: CASSYSGGSGELFF. The CDR3 bases are TGTGCCAGCAGTTACTCTGGGGGCAGCGGGGAGCTGTTTTTT.

The chain recombines TRBV24-1 with TRBJ2-7, with TRBD1 identical over 9 bases. The germline gives CDR1 KGHDR, CDR2 SFDVKD. The CDR3 totals 16 residues. V was clipped by 6 bases and J by 1 base; unmatched bases: 9. Here the CDR3 reads CATSSQKQGASYEQYF. The CDR3 region has the DNA TGTGCCACCAGTTCTCAAAAACAGGGGGCTTCCTACGAGCAGTACTTC.

CDR3 loop: CASSPGLSYNEQFF. CDR3 coding DNA: TGTGCCAGCAGCCCGGGACTCTCCTACAATGAGCAGTTCTTC. V gene TRBV21-1 combines with J gene TRBJ2-1; the D call of TRBD2 is as the table states it, not checked on the DNA. TRBV21-1 is listed as a pseudogene. The CDR3 has 14 amino acids.

This chain links TRBV11-2 with TRBJ1-4; weak D call: TRBD1 (6 bases). The CDR3 is 15 residues long. Per the germline V gene, CDR1 is SGHAT and CDR2 is FQNNGV. V lost 5 bases and J 6 bases, leaving 16 bases between the germline ends. CDR3 DNA: TGTGCCAGCAGCCCCACAGGGCCCCCTGATGAAAAACTGTTTTTT. Protein sequence: CASSPTGPPDEKLFF.

This sequence joins TRBV9 and TRBJ2-7; D is ambiguous. The V gene lost 3 bases and the J gene lost 2 bases, with 15 bases spanning the gap. CDR1 SGDLS and CDR2 YYNGEE come from the germline V gene. The CDR3 contains 15 residues. The CDR3 is CASSAQPHLTYEQYF. Written as DNA, the CDR3 is TGTGCCAGCAGCGCTCAACCGCACTTGACCTACGAGCAGTACTTC.

The rearrangement links TRBV7-8 to TRBJ2-1; the D gene is possibly TRBD2 (5 bases). This CDR3 spans 14 amino acids. V was shortened by 8 bases and J by 4 bases, with 15 bases between the two germline ends. The germline V gene has CDR1 SGHVS and CDR2 FQNEAQ. The CDR3 region has the DNA TGTGCCAGCCTCCGGGGTAGGGATTACAATGAGCAGTTCTTC. Translated, it gives CASLRGRDYNEQFF.

The V gene is TRBV5-1, the J gene TRBJ1-3, with D perhaps matching TRBD1 (5 bases). This CDR3 spans 15 amino acids. Trimming removed 0 bases at V and 4 bases at J, with 11 bases between. The germline V gene encodes CDR1 SGHRS and CDR2 YFSETQ. The CDR3, as DNA: TGCGCCAGCAGCTTGGGGAGGGGCGCAGGAAACACCATATATTTT. This translates into CASSLGRGAGNTIYF.

V gene TRBV20-1 combines with J gene TRBJ2-3; D is unclear. CDR1 and CDR2 (germline): DFQATT, SNEGSKA (reference sequence). The CDR3 is made up of 11 amino acids. V shed 0 bases and J shed 11 bases, with 9 bases lying between them. Here the CDR3 DNA reads TGCAGTGCTAGAGATCCCCGTAGGCAGTATTTT. Residues: CSARDPRRQYF.

The chain carries TRBV7-3 and TRBJ2-5; maybe TRBD2 (7 bases). This CDR3 comprises 14 residues. V lost 5 bases and J lost 4, with 14 bases in between. The germline gives CDR1 SGHTA, CDR2 FQGTGA. The CDR3 nucleotides are TGTGCCAGCAGCGTCACAGGGAGGGGAGAGACCCAGTACTTC. Amino acids: CASSVTGRGETQYF.

The chain has TRBV5-4 and TRBJ1-2; D remains ambiguous. The germline CDR1 and CDR2 sequences are SGHNT and YYREEE (reference sequence). Trimming stripped 4 bases from V and 2 bases from J, with 15 bases between. The CDR3 loop spans 15 amino acids. The CDR3 DNA reads as TGTGCCAGCAGCCCAGCGGAGAATAGAAACTATGGCTACACCTTC. Residues: CASSPAENRNYGYTF.

This clone was seen more than once but under ten times. The chain links TRBV30 to TRBJ1-5; D call uncertain. Per germline, CDR1 GTSNPN and CDR2 SVGIG (reference sequence). V lost 1 base and J lost 4, with 5 bases in between. The CDR3 has 12 residues. CDR3 in amino acids: CAWSDGNQPQHF. CDR3 sequence (DNA): TGTGCCTGGAGTGACGGTAATCAGCCCCAGCATTTT.

This chain uses TRBV4-2 with TRBJ1-1; the D gene is possibly TRBD1 (6 bases). The CDR3 is 15 amino acids. V was shortened by 0 bases and J by 3 bases, with 11 bases between the two germline ends. CDR1 and CDR2 from the germline V gene are LGHNA and YNFKEQ. The CDR3 sequence is CASSQEEGVHTEAFF. For the CDR3, the DNA is TGTGCCAGCAGCCAAGAAGAGGGGGTGCACACTGAAGCTTTCTTT.

V and J are TRBV7-8 and TRBJ1-1; D is possibly TRBD1 (6 bases). Germline-derived CDR1 and CDR2 are SGHVS and FQNEAQ. CDR3 length equals 12 residues. V lost 5 bases and J lost 8, with 12 bases in between. Written as DNA, the CDR3 is TGTGCCAGCAGCCGGAATGGACAGGAAGCTTTCTTT. This sequence encodes CASSRNGQEAFF.

This rearrangement joins TRBV19 to TRBJ2-2; 8 nucleotides match TRBD2. The germline V gene encodes CDR1 LNHDA and CDR2 SQIVND (reference sequence). This CDR3 has 17 residues. V trimming: 5 bases; J trimming: 1 base; junction bases outside the gene matches: 9. CDR3 DNA sequence: TGTGCCAGTAGTCCAAGGGGCCTAGCGGGGAACACCGGGGAGCTGTTTTTT. Protein: CASSPRGLAGNTGELFF.

This CDR3 is CASRRRAGELFF. Written as DNA, the CDR3 is TGTGCCAGCAGGAGGAGGGCCGGGGAGCTGTTTTTT. The chain carries TRBV27 and TRBJ2-2, with D perhaps matching TRBD2 (6 bases). CDR3 length: 12 residues. Germline CDR1 is MNHEY and CDR2 is SMNVEV (reference sequence). The germline V and J ends were trimmed by 6 bases and 6 bases, with 8 bases remaining between them.